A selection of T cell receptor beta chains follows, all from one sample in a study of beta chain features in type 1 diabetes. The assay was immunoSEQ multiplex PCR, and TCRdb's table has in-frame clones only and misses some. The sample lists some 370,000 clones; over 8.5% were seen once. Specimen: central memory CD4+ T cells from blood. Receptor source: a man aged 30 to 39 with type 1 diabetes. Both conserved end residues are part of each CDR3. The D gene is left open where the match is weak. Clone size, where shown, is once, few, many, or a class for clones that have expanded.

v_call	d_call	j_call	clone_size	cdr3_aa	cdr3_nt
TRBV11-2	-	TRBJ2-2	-	CASRDRGLTGELFF	TGTGCCAGCAGGGATCGGGGCCTGACCGGGGAGCTGTTTTTT
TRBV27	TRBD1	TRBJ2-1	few	CASSLRGSEQFF	TGTGCCAGCAGTCTCAGGGGGAGTGAGCAGTTCTTC
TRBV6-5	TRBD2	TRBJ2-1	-	CASTVSGSSYNEQFF	TGTGCCAGCACCGTAAGCGGGAGCTCCTACAATGAGCAGTTCTTC
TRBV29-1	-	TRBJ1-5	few	CSVAGLSNQPQHF	TGCAGCGTTGCGGGCCTTAGCAATCAGCCCCAGCATTTT
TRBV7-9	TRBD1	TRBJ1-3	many	CASSMTRGSGNTIYF	TGTGCCAGCAGCATGACCAGGGGGTCTGGAAACACCATATATTTT
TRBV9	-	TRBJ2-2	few	CASSLLGRTGELFF	TGTGCCAGCAGCTTACTGGGCCGCACCGGGGAGCTGTTTTTT
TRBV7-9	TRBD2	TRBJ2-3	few	CASSQDFSGGSTDTQYF	TGCGCCAGCAGCCAAGATTTTTCGGGGGGGAGCACAGATACGCAGTATTTT
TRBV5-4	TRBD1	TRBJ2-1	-	CASSFRTGIYNEQFF	TGTGCCAGCAGCTTCAGGACAGGGATTTACAATGAGCAGTTCTTC
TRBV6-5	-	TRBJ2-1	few	CASSFDRTQFF	TGTGCCAGCAGTTTCGATCGGACGCAGTTCTTC
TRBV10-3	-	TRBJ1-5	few	CASSEVIGQSNQPQHF	TGTGCCAGCAGTGAAGTGATCGGGCAGTCTAATCAGCCCCAGCATTTT
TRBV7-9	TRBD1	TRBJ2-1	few	CASSYTGVSDEQFF	TGTGCCAGCAGCTACACAGGGGTAAGCGATGAGCAGTTCTTC
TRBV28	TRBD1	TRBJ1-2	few	CASSGITGGYGYTF	TGTGCCAGCAGTGGGATAACAGGGGGATATGGCTACACCTTC
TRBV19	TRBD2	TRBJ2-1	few	CATGRTYNEQFF	TGTGCCACCGGGAGGACCTACAATGAGCAGTTCTTC
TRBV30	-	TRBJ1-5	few	CAWRAGGNQPQHF	TGTGCCTGGAGAGCGGGAGGCAATCAGCCCCAGCATTTT
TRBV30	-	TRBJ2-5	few	CAWKGMGETQYF	TGTGCCTGGAAGGGGATGGGAGAGACCCAGTACTTC
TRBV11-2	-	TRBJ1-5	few	CASSASTNQPQHF	TGTGCCAGCAGCGCCTCTACCAATCAGCCCCAGCATTTT
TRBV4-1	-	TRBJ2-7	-	CASSYQGSTYPYEQYF	TGCGCCAGCAGCTACCAGGGCTCCACGTACCCCTACGAGCAGTACTTC
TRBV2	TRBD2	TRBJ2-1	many	CASSWTGGVVDEQFF	TGTGCCAGCAGTTGGACGGGAGGCGTCGTAGATGAGCAGTTCTTC
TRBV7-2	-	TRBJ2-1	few	CASSLRVINEQFF	TGTGCCAGCAGCTTAAGGGTCATCAATGAGCAGTTCTTC
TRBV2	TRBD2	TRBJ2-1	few	CASSLLAGGGNEQFF	TGTGCCAGCAGTCTCCTAGCGGGAGGGGGCAATGAGCAGTTCTTC
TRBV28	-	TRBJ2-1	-	CASVSYNEQFF	TGTGCCAGCGTGTCCTACAATGAGCAGTTCTTC
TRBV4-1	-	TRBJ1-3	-	CARNDGFSGNTIYF	TGCGCCCGAAACGACGGATTCTCTGGAAACACCATATATTTT
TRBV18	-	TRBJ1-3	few	CASSPQEIGNTIYF	TGTGCCAGCTCACCACAGGAGATAGGAAACACCATATATTTT
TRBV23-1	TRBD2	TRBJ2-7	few	CASSQPGGGGPFYEQYF	TGCGCCAGCAGTCAACCGGGCGGGGGAGGGCCTTTTTACGAGCAGTACTTC
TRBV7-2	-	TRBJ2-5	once	CASSLGRGIRETQYF	TGTGCCAGCAGCTTAGGCAGGGGAATCCGAGAGACCCAGTACTTC
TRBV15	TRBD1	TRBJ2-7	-	CATSRRGRSRGLLLPYEQYF	TGTGCCACCAGCAGAAGGGGGAGAAGCAGGGGGCTTTTACTTCCCTACGAGCAGTACTTC
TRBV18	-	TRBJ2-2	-	CASSPNRNTGELFF	TGTGCCAGCTCACCAAACCGAAACACCGGGGAGCTGTTTTTT
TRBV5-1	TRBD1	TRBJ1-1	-	CASSLRQGAVTEAFF	TGCGCCAGCAGCTTGCGACAGGGGGCTGTCACTGAAGCTTTCTTT
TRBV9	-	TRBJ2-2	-	CASSVEPGGELFF	TGTGCCAGCAGCGTAGAACCTGGGGGGGAGCTGTTTTTT
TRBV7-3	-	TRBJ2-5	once	CASSSSPGETQYF	TGTGCCAGCAGCTCATCGCCCGGGGAGACCCAGTACTTC
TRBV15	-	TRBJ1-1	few	CATSAGHLNTEAFF	TGTGCCACCAGCGCGGGACACCTGAACACTGAAGCTTTCTTT
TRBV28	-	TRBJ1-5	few	CASTTEGVGNQPQHF	TGTGCCAGCACTACCGAGGGAGTAGGGAATCAGCCCCAGCATTTT
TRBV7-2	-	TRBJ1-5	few	CASSASWGGQPQHF	TGTGCCAGCAGCGCCTCTTGGGGAGGTCAGCCCCAGCATTTT
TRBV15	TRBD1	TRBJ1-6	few	CATSRGQALQTPLHF	TGTGCCACCAGCAGGGGACAGGCCCTTCAAACACCCCTCCACTTT
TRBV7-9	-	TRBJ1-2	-	CASSPPNSNYGYTF	TGTGCCAGCAGCCCCCCTAACAGCAACTATGGCTACACCTTC
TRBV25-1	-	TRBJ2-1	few	CASRERSSYNEQFF	TGTGCCAGCCGGGAGCGGAGCTCCTACAATGAGCAGTTCTTC
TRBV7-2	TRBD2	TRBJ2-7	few	CASSSLAGLYEQYF	TGTGCCAGCAGCTCCCTAGCGGGGTTATACGAGCAGTACTTC
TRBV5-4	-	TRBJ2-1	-	CASSQVSAGYNEQFF	TGCGCCAGCAGCCAAGTCTCCGCAGGCTACAATGAGCAGTTCTTC
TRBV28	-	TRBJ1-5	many	CASSLYRQPQHF	TGTGCCAGCAGTTTGTACAGGCAGCCCCAGCATTTT
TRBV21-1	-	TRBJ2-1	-	CASESPGQGACEQFF	TGTGCCAGCGAATCTCCGGGACAGGGGGCATGTGAGCAGTTCTTC
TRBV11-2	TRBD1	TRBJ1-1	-	CASSFRQGGMNTEAFF	TGTGCCAGCAGCTTTAGGCAGGGGGGGATGAACACTGAAGCTTTCTTT
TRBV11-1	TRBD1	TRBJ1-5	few	CASSLGGSGGFNQPQHF	TGTGCCAGCAGCTTAGGAGGGTCAGGGGGGTTCAATCAGCCCCAGCATTTT
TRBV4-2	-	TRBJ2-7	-	CASSHGGSAAYEQYF	TGTGCCAGCAGCCACGGGGGTTCCGCCGCCTACGAGCAGTACTTC
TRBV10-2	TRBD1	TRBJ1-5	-	CASSTTGAVGNQPQHF	TGCGCCAGCAGTACTACAGGGGCGGTCGGGAATCAGCCCCAGCATTTT
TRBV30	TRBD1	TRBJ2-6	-	CALDRASGANVLTF	TGTGCCTTGGACAGGGCCTCTGGGGCCAACGTCCTGACTTTC
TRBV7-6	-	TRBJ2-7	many	CASSPRAQGSYEQYF	TGTGCCAGCAGCCCCCGGGCCCAAGGCTCCTACGAGCAGTACTTC
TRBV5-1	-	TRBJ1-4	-	CASSLETGRLEKLFF	TGCGCCAGCAGCTTGGAGACAGGACGATTGGAAAAACTGTTTTTT
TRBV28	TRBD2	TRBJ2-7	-	CASSFVRGGSLYEQYF	TGTGCCAGCAGTTTTGTTCGGGGGGGGAGTCTGTACGAGCAGTACTTC
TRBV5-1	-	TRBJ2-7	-	CASSFAGVAYEQYF	TGCGCCAGCAGCTTTGCAGGGGTCGCTTACGAGCAGTACTTC
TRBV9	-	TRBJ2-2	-	CASSFDGYNTGELFF	TGTGCCAGCAGCTTCGACGGTTACAACACCGGGGAGCTGTTTTTT
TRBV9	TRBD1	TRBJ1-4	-	CASSRTGLNEKLFF	TGTGCCAGCAGCCGGACAGGGCTTAATGAAAAACTGTTTTTT
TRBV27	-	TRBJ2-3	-	CASSSVRRDTQYF	TGTGCCAGCAGTTCCGTCAGACGAGATACGCAGTATTTT
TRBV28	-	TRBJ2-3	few	CASSWGGGGADTQYF	TGTGCCAGCAGTTGGGGAGGGGGAGGTGCAGATACGCAGTATTTT
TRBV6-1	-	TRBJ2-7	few	CASSERTGLSLQYF	TGTGCCAGCAGTGAAAGGACGGGCTTATCATTGCAGTACTTC